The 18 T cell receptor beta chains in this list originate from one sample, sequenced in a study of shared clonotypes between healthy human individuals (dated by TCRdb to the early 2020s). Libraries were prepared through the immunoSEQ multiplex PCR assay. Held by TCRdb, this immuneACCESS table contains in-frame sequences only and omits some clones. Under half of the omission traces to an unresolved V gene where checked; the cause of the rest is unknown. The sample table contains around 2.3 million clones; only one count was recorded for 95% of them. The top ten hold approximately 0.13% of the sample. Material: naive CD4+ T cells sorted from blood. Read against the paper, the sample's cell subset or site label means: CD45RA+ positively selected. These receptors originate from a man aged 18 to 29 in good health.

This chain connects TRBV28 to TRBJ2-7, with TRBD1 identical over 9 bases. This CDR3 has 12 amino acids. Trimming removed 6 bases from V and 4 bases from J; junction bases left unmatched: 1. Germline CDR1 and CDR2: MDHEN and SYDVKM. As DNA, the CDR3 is TGTGCCAGCAGAGGGACAGGGTACGAGCAGTACTTC. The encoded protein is CASRGTGYEQYF.

The CDR3 spells CASSKTSMNTEAFF. The CDR3 DNA follows: TGTGCCAGCAGCAAAACGTCTATGAACACTGAAGCTTTCTTT. The gene calls are TRBV7-2 and TRBJ1-1; no definite D call. The CDR3 runs to 14 residues. Germline values: CDR1 SGHTA, CDR2 FQGNSA. The ends were cut back, 5 bases at V and 0 bases at J, with 10 bases in the middle.

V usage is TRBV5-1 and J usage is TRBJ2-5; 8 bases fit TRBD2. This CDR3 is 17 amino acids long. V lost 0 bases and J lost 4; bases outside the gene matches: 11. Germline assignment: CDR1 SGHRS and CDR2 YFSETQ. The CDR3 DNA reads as TGCGCCAGCAGCTTGGGTACTAGCGGAATGAGGGCAGAGACCCAGTACTTC. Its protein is CASSLGTSGMRAETQYF. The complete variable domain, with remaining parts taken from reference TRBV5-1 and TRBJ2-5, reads KAGVTQTPRYLIKTRGQQVTLSCSPISGHRSVSWYQQTPGQGLQFLFEYFSETQRNKGNFPGRFSGRQFSNSRSEMNVSTLELGDSALYLCASSLGTSGMRAETQYFGPGTRLLVL.

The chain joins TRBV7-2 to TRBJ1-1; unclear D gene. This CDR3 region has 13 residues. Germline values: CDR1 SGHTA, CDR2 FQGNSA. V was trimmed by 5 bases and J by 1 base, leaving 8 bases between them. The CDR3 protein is CASSPYQNTEAFF. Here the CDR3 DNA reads TGTGCCAGCAGCCCATACCAGAACACTGAAGCTTTCTTT.

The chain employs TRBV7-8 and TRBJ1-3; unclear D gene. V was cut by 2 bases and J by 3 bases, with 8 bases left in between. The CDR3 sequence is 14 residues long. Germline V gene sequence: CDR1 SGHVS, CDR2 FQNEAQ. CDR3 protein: CASSLMGIGNTIYF. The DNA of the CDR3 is TGTGCCAGCAGCTTAATGGGAATTGGAAACACCATATATTTT. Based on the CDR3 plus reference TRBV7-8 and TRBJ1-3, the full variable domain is GAGVSQSPRYKVAKRGQDVALRCDPISGHVSLFWYQQALGQGPEFLTYFQNEAQLDKSGLPSDRFFAERPEGSVSTLKIQRTQQEDSAVYLCASSLMGIGNTIYFGEGSWLTVV.

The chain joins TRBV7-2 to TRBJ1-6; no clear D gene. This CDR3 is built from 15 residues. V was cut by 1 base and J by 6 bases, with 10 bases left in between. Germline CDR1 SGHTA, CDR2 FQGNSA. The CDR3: CASSLGSATNSPLHF. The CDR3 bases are TGTGCCAGCAGCTTAGGATCCGCTACTAATTCACCCCTCCACTTT.

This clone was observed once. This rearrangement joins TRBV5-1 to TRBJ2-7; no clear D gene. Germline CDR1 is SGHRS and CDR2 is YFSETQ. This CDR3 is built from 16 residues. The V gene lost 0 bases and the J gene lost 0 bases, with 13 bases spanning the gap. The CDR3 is CASSLASLGSSYEQYF. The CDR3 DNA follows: TGCGCCAGCAGCTTGGCCTCTTTAGGCAGCTCCTACGAGCAGTACTTC. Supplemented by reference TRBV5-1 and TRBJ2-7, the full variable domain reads KAGVTQTPRYLIKTRGQQVTLSCSPISGHRSVSWYQQTPGQGLQFLFEYFSETQRNKGNFPGRFSGRQFSNSRSEMNVSTLELGDSALYLCASSLASLGSSYEQYFGPGTRLTVT.

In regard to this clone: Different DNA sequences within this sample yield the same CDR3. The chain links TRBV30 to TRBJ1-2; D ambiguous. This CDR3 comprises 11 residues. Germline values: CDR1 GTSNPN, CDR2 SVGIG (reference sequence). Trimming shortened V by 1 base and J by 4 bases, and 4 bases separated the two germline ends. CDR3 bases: TGTGCCTGGAGTGGCGGCTATGGCTACACCTTC. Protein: CAWSGGYGYTF.

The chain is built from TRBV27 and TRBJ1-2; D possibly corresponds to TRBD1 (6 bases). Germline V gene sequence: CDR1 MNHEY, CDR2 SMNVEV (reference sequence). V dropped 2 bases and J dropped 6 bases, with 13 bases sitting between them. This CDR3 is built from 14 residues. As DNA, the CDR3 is TGTGCCAGCAGTTTAAACAGGGCTTATCATGGCTACACCTTC. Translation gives CASSLNRAYHGYTF.

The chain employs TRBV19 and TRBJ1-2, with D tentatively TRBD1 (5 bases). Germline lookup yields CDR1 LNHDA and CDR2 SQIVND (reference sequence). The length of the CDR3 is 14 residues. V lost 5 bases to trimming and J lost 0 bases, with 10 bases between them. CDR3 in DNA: TGTGCCAGTAGTGGGGCAGTGCCTAACTATGGCTACACCTTC. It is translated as CASSGAVPNYGYTF.

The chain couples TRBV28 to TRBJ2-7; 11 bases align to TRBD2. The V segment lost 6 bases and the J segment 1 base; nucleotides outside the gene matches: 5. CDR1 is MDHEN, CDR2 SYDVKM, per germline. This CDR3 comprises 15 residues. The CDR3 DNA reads TGTGCCAGCAGCAAACTAGCGGGGGTTTCCTACGAGCAGTACTTC. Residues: CASSKLAGVSYEQYF.

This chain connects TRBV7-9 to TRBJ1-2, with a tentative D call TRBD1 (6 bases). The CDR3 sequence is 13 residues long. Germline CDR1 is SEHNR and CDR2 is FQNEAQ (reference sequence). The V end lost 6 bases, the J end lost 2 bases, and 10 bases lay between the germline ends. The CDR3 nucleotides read TGTGCCAGCAGTCCACAGGGAAACTATGGCTACACCTTC. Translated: CASSPQGNYGYTF.

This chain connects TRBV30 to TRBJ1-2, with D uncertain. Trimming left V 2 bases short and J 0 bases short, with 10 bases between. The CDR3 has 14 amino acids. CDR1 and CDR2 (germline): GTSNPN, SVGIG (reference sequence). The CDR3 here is CAWSWAGPNYGYTF. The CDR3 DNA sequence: TGTGCCTGGAGTTGGGCTGGCCCTAACTATGGCTACACCTTC.

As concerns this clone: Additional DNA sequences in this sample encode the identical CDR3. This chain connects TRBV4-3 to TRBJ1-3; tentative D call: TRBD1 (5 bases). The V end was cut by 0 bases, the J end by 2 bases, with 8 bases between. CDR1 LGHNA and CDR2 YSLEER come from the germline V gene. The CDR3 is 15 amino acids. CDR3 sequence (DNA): TGCGCCAGCAGCCAAGAAGGAGGGGCTGGAAACACCATATATTTT. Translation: CASSQEGGAGNTIYF.

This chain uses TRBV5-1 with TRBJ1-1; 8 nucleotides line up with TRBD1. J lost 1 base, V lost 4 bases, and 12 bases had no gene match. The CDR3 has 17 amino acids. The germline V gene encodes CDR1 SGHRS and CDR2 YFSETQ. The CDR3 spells CASSERGAQGANTEAFF. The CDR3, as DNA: TGCGCCAGCAGCGAGAGGGGGGCGCAGGGGGCGAACACTGAAGCTTTCTTT.

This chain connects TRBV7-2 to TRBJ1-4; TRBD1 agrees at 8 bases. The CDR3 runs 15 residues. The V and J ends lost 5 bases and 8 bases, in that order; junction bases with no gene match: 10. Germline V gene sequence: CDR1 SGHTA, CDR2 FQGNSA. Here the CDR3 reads CASSTRTGLGEKLFF. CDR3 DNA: TGTGCCAGCAGCACGAGGACAGGGTTGGGGGAAAAACTGTTTTTT.

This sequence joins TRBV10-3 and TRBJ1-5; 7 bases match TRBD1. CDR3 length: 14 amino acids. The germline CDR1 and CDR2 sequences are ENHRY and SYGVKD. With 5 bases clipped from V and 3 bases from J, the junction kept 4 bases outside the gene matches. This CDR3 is CAISFEGANQPQHF. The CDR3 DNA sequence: TGTGCCATCAGTTTTGAGGGGGCCAATCAGCCCCAGCATTTT.

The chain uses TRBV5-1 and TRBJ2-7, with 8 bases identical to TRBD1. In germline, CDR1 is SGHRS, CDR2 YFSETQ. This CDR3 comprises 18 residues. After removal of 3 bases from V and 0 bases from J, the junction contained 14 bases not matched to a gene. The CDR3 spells CASSSWTGSSIDSYEQYF. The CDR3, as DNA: TGCGCCAGCAGCTCCTGGACAGGGTCGTCGATAGACTCCTACGAGCAGTACTTC.